This T cell receptor beta chain was recovered during a study of shared clonotypes between healthy human individuals. Study information: The composition of the donors was a couple of women and a few men aged 18 to 49. CD4 naive and memory got three plates each, CD8 naive two, CD8 memory one.

TCRdb's table, derived via immunoSEQ multiplex PCR, lists solely in-frame clones and lacks some. The table records 1,500,000 or so clones, approximately 98.5% of them present only once. The V gene lost 2 bases and the J gene lost 5 bases, with 12 bases spanning the gap. This CDR3 is 14 amino acids long. Germline assignment: CDR1 KGHSH and CDR2 LQKENI. The study enrolled healthy HIV-negative adults without recent acute infections or vaccinations as donors. Each sample came from a Caucasian adult donor living in Nashville, Tennessee. Material for sequencing was naive CD4+ T cells sorted from blood. Stated subset: CD45RA+ positively selected. The chain uses TRBV18 and TRBJ1-1; no clear D gene. The receptor was derived from a man aged 25-45 years in good health. CDR3 sequence: CASSPGKEWTEAFF. The CDR3 bases are TGTGCCAGCTCACCAGGAAAGGAATGGACTGAAGCTTTCTTT.